This note documents a single T cell receptor beta chain sequence. Its antigen is undetermined. Germline V CDR1 and CDR2: ENHRY, SYGVKD. The CDR3 consists of 14 residues. Trimming took off 7 bases at V and 4 bases at J, with 16 bases between the two ends. This sample was included in a study of shared clonotypes between healthy human individuals. General study findings and limits: Compared with clonotypes that all four donors shared, non-shared clonotypes had lower generation probabilities.

The DNA input per sorted-subset replicate PCR was roughly 210 ng, corresponding to 28,000 or so T cell genomes. Original data processing: Junction-only sequences produced by ImmunoSEQ had no quality scores, so filtering differed. The assay was immunoSEQ multiplex PCR, and TCRdb's table has in-frame clones only and misses some. Clone size and the V and J calls come from that table; the DNA yielded D and trimming. The sample records fewer than 1 million clones, just over 95% being singletons. Naive CD8 cells comprised CD45RO-negative, CCR7-positively selected cells, excluding terminally differentiated effector memory CD45RA+ cells. Study donors comprised healthy, HIV-negative adults devoid of recent acute infection or vaccination.

The sample taken for sequencing was naive CD8+ T cells sorted from blood. The sequence was obtained from a man aged 30 to 39 in good health. This chain connects TRBV10-3 to TRBJ1-2, with a weak D call TRBD1 (6 bases). CDR3 DNA: TGTGCCATCATCAACAGGACAGCCACCTATGGCTACACCTTC. Its protein is CAIINRTATYGYTF.